The present T cell receptor beta chain was sequenced within a study of cytomegalovirus exposure and HLA in healthy donors. Study conclusions and caveats: That first-cohort TCR clusters tended to co-occur in the 100 to 150 validation repertoires was found in a later analysis.

V was clipped by 8 bases and J by 6 bases; unmatched bases: 12. This CDR3 has 15 residues. Looked up from germline, CDR1 is MNHEY and CDR2 is SVGAGI. As to this clone: Antigen: not known.

Repertoires were generated with immunoSEQ multiplex PCR, while TCRdb's copy carries only in-frame clones and drops some. The sample comprises roughly 150,000 clones, about 87% of which are singletons, and around 10% rests with the top ten. Sequenced material: PBMCs. The chain carries TRBV6-5 and TRBJ2-1; 8 bases are shared with TRBD2. This receptor was identified in a man between 18 and 35 years old in good health and CMV-seropositive. CDR3 protein: CASAPDSGNVNEQFF. DNA for the CDR3: TGTGCCAGCGCCCCGGATAGCGGGAACGTCAATGAGCAGTTCTTC.